This T cell receptor beta chain was identified during a study of cytomegalovirus exposure and HLA in healthy donors. Regarding the study as a whole: Earlier analysis found most TCR beta V segments productive about 90% or about 30% of the time.

J gave up 10 bases and V 5 bases, and 9 bases lay outside the gene matches. Germline values: CDR1 KGHSH, CDR2 LQKENI. This CDR3 contains 16 residues. 60 Vbeta and 13 Jbeta primers were used in PCR. Clones were sequenced by immunoSEQ multiplex PCR, and TCRdb holds only the in-frame ones, with some missing. The sample comprises 150,000 to 200,000 clones, about 90% of which are singletons, and more than 0.2% rests with the top ten. About this clone: No antigen is known for it.

The receptor's source is a girl in the first two years of life in good health and CMV-seronegative. The sequenced material came from PBMCs. V and J are TRBV18 and TRBJ1-6; TRBD1 matches 12 bases. CDR3 nucleotides: TGTGCCAGCTCATCGCGGGGGACAGGGGGCAACTCACCCCTCCACTTT. Translating gives CASSSRGTGGNSPLHF. Looking up the rest from reference TRBV18 and TRBJ1-6 gives the full variable domain: NAGVMQNPRHLVRRRGQEARLRCSPMKGHSHVYWYRQLPEEGLKFMVYLQKENIIDESGMPKERFSAEFPKEGPSILRIQQVVRGDSAAYFCASSSRGTGGNSPLHFGNGTRLTVT.